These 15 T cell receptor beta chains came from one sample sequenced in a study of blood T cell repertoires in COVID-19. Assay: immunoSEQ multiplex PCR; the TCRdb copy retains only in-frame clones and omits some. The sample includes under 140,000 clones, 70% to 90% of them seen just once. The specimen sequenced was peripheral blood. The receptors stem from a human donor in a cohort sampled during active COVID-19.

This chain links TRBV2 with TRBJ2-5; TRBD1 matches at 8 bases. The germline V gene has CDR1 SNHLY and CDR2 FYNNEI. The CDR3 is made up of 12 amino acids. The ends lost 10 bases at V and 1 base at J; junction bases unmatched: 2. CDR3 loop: CAMDRAQETQYF. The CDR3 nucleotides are TGTGCCATGGACAGGGCCCAAGAGACCCAGTACTTC.

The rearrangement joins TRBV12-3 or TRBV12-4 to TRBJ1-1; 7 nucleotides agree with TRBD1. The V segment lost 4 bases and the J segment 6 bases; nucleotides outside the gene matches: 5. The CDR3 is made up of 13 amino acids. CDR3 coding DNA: TGTGCCAGCAGTTACCAGGGGGACGCTGAAGCTTTCTTT. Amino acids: CASSYQGDAEAFF.

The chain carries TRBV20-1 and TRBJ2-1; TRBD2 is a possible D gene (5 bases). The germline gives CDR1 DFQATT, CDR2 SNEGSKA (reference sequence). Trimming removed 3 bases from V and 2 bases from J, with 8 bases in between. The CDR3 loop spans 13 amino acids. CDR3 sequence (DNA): TGCAGTGCTAGTCGGGGAACCTACAATGAGCAGTTCTTC. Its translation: CSASRGTYNEQFF.

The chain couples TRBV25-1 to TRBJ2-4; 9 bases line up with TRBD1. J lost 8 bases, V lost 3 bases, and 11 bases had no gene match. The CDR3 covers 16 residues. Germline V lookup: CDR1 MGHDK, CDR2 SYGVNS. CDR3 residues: CASSDPGTGIGDIQYF. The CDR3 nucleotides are TGTGCCAGCAGTGATCCGGGGACAGGGATAGGGGACATTCAGTACTTC.

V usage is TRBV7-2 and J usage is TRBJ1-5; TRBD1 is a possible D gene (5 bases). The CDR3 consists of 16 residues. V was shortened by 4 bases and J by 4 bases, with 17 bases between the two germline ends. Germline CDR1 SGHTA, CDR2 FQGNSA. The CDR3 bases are TGTGCCAGCAGCTCCCTTATGGGGCTTACTAATCAGCCCCAGCATTTT. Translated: CASSSLMGLTNQPQHF.

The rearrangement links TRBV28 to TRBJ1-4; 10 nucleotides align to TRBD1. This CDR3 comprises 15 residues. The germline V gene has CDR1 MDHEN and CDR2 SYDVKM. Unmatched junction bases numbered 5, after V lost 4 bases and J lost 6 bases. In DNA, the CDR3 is TGTGCCAGCAGTTACAAGGGACAGGGGTATGAAAAACTGTTTTTT. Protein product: CASSYKGQGYEKLFF.

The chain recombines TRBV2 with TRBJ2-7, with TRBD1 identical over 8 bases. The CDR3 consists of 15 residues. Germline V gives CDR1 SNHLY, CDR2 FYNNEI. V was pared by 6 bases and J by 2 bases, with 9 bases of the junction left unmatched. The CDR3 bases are TGTGCCAGCAGCTCGGAGTGGACAGGGACCTACGAGCAGTACTTC. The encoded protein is CASSSEWTGTYEQYF.

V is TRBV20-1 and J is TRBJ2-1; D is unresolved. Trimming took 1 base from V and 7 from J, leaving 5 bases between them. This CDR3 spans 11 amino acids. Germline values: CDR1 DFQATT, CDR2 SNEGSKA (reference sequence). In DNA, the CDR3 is TGCAGTGCTAGAGGAGGTAATGAGCAGTTCTTC. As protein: CSARGGNEQFF.

CDR3 nucleotides: TGCGCCAGCAGTGAGTGGACTGACAGGGTGAAGTCTGGCTACACCTTC. Its translation: CASSEWTDRVKSGYTF. The chain uses TRBV10-2 and TRBJ1-2; 7 bases fit TRBD1. V was pared by 1 base and J by 7 bases, with 12 bases of the junction left unmatched. CDR1 WSHSY and CDR2 SAAADI come from the germline V gene. This CDR3 is 16 amino acids long.

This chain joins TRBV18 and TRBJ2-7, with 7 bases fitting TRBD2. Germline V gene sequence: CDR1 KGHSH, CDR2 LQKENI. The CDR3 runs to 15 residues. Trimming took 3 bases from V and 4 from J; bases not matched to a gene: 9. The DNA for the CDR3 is TGTGCCAGCTCACCGCCAGGGAGGGCGGGGTACGAGCAGTACTTC. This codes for CASSPPGRAGYEQYF.

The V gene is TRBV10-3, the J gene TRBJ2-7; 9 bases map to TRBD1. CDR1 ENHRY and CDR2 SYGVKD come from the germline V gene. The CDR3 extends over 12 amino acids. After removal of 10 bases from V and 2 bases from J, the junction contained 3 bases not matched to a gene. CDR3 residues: CATGTGTYEQYF. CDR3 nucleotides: TGTGCCACAGGGACAGGGACCTACGAGCAGTACTTC.

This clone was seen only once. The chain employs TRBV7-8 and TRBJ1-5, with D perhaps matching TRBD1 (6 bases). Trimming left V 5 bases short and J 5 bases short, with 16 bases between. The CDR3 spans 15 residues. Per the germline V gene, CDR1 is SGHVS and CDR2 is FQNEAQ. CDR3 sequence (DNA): TGTGCCAGCAGCCGAAGCCGGGACATAGATCAGCCCCAGCATTTT. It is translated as CASSRSRDIDQPQHF.

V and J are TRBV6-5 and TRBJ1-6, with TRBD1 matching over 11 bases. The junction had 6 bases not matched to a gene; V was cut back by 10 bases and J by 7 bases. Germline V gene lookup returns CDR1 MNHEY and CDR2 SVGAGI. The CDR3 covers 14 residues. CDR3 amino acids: CATRTGGFNSPLHF. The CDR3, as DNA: TGTGCCACAAGGACAGGGGGCTTCAATTCACCCCTCCACTTT.

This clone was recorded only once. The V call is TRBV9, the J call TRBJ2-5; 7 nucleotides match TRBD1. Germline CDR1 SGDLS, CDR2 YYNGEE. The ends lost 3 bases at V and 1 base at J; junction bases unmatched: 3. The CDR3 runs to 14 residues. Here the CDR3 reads CASSAQGIQETQYF. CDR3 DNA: TGTGCCAGCAGCGCACAGGGGATCCAAGAGACCCAGTACTTC.

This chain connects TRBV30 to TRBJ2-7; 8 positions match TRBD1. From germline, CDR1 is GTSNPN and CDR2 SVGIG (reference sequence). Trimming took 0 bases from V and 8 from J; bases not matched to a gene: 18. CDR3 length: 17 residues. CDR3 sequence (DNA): TGTGCCTGGAGTGTAGAGCTTTGGCAGGGGGCGTTCCGTAAGCAGTACTTC. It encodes CAWSVELWQGAFRKQYF.